The 21 T cell receptor beta chains below all came from one sample that was sequenced in a study of blood T cell repertoires in COVID-19. Produced via immunoSEQ multiplex PCR; TCRdb's table is partial and in-frame only. This repertoire shows some 74,000 clones, 70% to 90% found once; its top ten account for 4% to 5.5%. Specimen: peripheral blood. These receptors were taken from a woman aged 80 or older with active or convalescent COVID-19.

The chain carries TRBV4-3 and TRBJ1-1; no definite D call. CDR1 LGHNA and CDR2 YSLEER come from the germline V gene. The CDR3 sequence is 14 residues long. V was cut by 1 base and J by 4 bases, with 10 bases left in between. This CDR3 is CASSQVTTGTEAFF. The CDR3 bases are TGCGCCAGCAGCCAAGTCACGACGGGCACTGAAGCTTTCTTT.

This rearrangement joins TRBV6-2 or TRBV6-3 to TRBJ2-7, with no clear D. The CDR3 is 14 amino acids. Germline V gene data show CDR1 as MNHEY and CDR2 as SVGEGT. The V end was cut by 0 bases, the J end by 6 bases, with 12 bases between. The CDR3 here is CASSYSTLVREQYF. The CDR3 bases are TGTGCCAGCAGTTACTCCACTCTAGTTCGCGAGCAGTACTTC.

As concerns this clone: The DNA is omitted, as the CDR3 cannot be located on it reliably, and the CDR3 follows TCRdb's listing. The chain has TRBV28 and TRBJ1-6; TRBD1 is the table's D call, not checked against the DNA. The germline CDR1 and CDR2 sequences are MDHEN and SYDVKM. The CDR3 length equals 15 residues, ends included. CDR3 in amino acids: CASSSSTRLGSPLHF.

The chain is built from TRBV24-1 and TRBJ2-3; possible D gene TRBD1, 6 bases. The V and J ends lost 7 bases and 3 bases respectively, with 16 bases between them. This CDR3 is 15 amino acids long. Germline V gives CDR1 KGHDR, CDR2 SFDVKD. CDR3: CATRPTQGQTDTQYF. The CDR3 DNA reads as TGTGCCACCAGACCAACACAGGGTCAGACAGATACGCAGTATTTT.

The chain employs TRBV11-2 and TRBJ2-3, with 7 bases aligning to TRBD1. V shed 3 bases, J shed 2 bases, and the junction held 5 bases outside the gene matches. Germline V gives CDR1 SGHAT, CDR2 FQNNGV. CDR3 size: 15 residues. CDR3 coding DNA: TGTGCCAGCAGCTTCCGGGACAGTGACACAGATACGCAGTATTTT. Its translation is CASSFRDSDTDTQYF.

The chain combines TRBV2 with TRBJ1-5; D gene ambiguous. Trimming pared 7 bases from V and 5 bases from J, leaving 6 bases between. The CDR3 covers 11 residues. CDR1 SNHLY and CDR2 FYNNEI come from the germline V gene. CDR3 nucleotides: TGTGCCAGCATGAGGGATCAGCCCCAGCATTTT. Its protein product is CASMRDQPQHF.

J is TRBJ1-1 and V is TRBV16; D remains ambiguous. The germline CDR1 and CDR2 sequences are KGHSY and FQNENV. This CDR3 is 15 amino acids long. V lost 4 bases to trimming and J lost 1 base, with 13 bases between them. The CDR3 DNA reads TGTGCCAGCAGCCCCCCGACCAGGTCGAACACTGAAGCTTTCTTT. This codes for CASSPPTRSNTEAFF.

The V call is TRBV4-2, the J call TRBJ2-3; 7 bases are a match to TRBD2. The CDR3 is 17 residues long. Trimming took 3 bases from V and 6 from J; bases not matched to a gene: 15. Germline CDR1 is LGHNA and CDR2 is YNFKEQ. This CDR3 is CASSQLQGRGSVDTQYF. CDR3 sequence (DNA): TGTGCCAGCAGCCAGCTTCAAGGGCGGGGGAGCGTTGATACGCAGTATTTT.

CDR3 sequence (DNA): TGTGCCAGTAGTATTGGTGGGCAGGGATGGACCGGGGAGCTGTTTTTT. It yields the protein CASSIGGQGWTGELFF. V and J are TRBV19 and TRBJ2-2; possibly TRBD1 for D (5 bases). The CDR3 has 16 amino acids. Trimming pared 3 bases from V and 5 bases from J, leaving 16 bases between. Germline V CDR1 and CDR2: LNHDA, SQIVND (reference sequence).

The J gene is TRBJ2-1, the V gene TRBV5-4; TRBD1 might be the D (5 bases). The CDR3 is 14 residues long. Trimming pared 0 bases from V and 5 bases from J, leaving 9 bases between. CDR1 is SGHNT, CDR2 YYREEE, per germline (reference sequence). CDR3 in DNA: TGTGCCAGCAGCTTGGGTGGCAGGGACAATGAGCAGTTCTTC. This encodes CASSLGGRDNEQFF.

The V call is TRBV14, the J call TRBJ2-1; D is uncertain. This CDR3 spans 14 amino acids. The germline V and J ends were trimmed by 0 bases and 12 bases, with 15 bases remaining between them. Germline V gives CDR1 SGHDN, CDR2 FVKESK. CDR3 bases: TGTGCCAGCAGCCAAGAAGATTTCGGTGGTGCGCAGTTCTTC. It encodes CASSQEDFGGAQFF.

This clone was seen only once. V usage is TRBV7-2 and J usage is TRBJ2-6, with a tentative D call TRBD1 (6 bases). Germline CDR1 and CDR2: SGHTA and FQGNSA. The CDR3 has 18 residues. Trimming removed 5 bases at V and 0 bases at J, with 17 bases between. The chain's CDR3 is CASSLTTGQSSGANVLTF. In DNA form, the CDR3 reads TGTGCCAGCAGCCTCACGACAGGACAGAGCTCTGGGGCCAACGTCCTGACTTTC.

This rearrangement joins TRBV9 to TRBJ1-1; perhaps TRBD1 as D (6 bases). The V end lost 3 bases, the J end lost 0 bases, and 12 bases lay between the germline ends. The CDR3 covers 15 residues. Germline V gene sequence: CDR1 SGDLS, CDR2 YYNGEE. CDR3 in DNA: TGTGCCAGCAGCGCGCCGGACAGCTTGAACACTGAAGCTTTCTTT. Residues: CASSAPDSLNTEAFF. Full variable domain (rest looked up from reference TRBV9 and TRBJ1-1): DSGVTQTPKHLITATGQRVTLRCSPRSGDLSVYWYQQSLDQGLQFLIQYYNGEERAKGNILERFSAQQFPDLHSELNLSSLELGDSALYFCASSAPDSLNTEAFFGQGTRLTVV.

The chain has TRBV11-1 and TRBJ1-1; 7 bases align to TRBD1. The V segment lost 6 bases and the J segment 4 bases; nucleotides outside the gene matches: 8. Looked up from germline, CDR1 is SGHAT and CDR2 is FQDESV (reference sequence). This CDR3 comprises 14 residues. CDR3 sequence: CASSSRQGFTEAFF. CDR3 nucleotides: TGTGCCAGCAGTTCGAGACAGGGCTTCACTGAAGCTTTCTTT.

This chain links TRBV27 with TRBJ2-7, with D possibly TRBD2 on 7 matching bases. The V end lost 7 bases, the J end lost 1 base, and 20 bases lay between the germline ends. Germline CDR1 MNHEY, CDR2 SMNVEV (reference sequence). CDR3 length equals 16 residues. CDR3 protein: CASKRGGRVGSYEQYF. CDR3 sequence (DNA): TGTGCCAGCAAAAGGGGGGGACGGGTAGGGTCCTACGAGCAGTACTTC.

The rearrangement uses TRBV6-2 or TRBV6-3 and TRBJ2-5; 12 bases are shared with TRBD1. This CDR3 has 17 amino acids. Germline trimming cut 1 base from V and 5 bases from J; bases unmatched to any gene: 8. CDR1 and CDR2 (germline): MNHEY, SVGEGT. CDR3 residues: CASSYFPGQGALETQYF. In nucleotides, the CDR3 is TGTGCCAGCAGTTACTTTCCGGGACAGGGGGCCTTGGAGACCCAGTACTTC.

To note about this clone: A read error may account for a junction end that differs from germline. The genes are TRBV3-1 (or the pseudogene TRBV3-2) and TRBJ2-1; weak D call: TRBD2 (6 bases). The CDR3 covers 16 residues. The germline V gene encodes CDR1 LGHDT and CDR2 YNNKEL (reference sequence). CDR3 protein: CASGQDGGRSYNEQFF. CDR3 in DNA: TGTGCCAGCGGCCAAGACGGGGGACGCTCCTACAATGAGCAGTTCTTC.

V gene TRBV25-1 combines with J gene TRBJ1-2; TRBD1 is a possible D gene (5 bases). Germline V CDR1 and CDR2: MGHDK, SYGVNS. The CDR3 contains 13 residues. The V and J ends lost 5 bases and 6 bases respectively, with 13 bases between them. The CDR3 region is CASSPLGVNGYTF. CDR3 bases: TGTGCCAGCAGTCCTTTAGGGGTTAATGGCTACACCTTC.

This clone was seen a single time. This chain links TRBV28 with TRBJ1-2, with D maybe TRBD1 (6 bases). Germline loops: CDR1 MDHEN, CDR2 SYDVKM. The CDR3 loop spans 14 amino acids. V was pared by 5 bases and J by 6 bases, with 16 bases between. CDR3 amino acids: CASSPLDSLDGYTF. The CDR3 bases are TGTGCCAGCAGTCCTTTGGACAGCCTAGATGGCTACACCTTC.

The genes are TRBV4-3 and TRBJ1-2; D is perhaps TRBD1 (5 bases). Germline V lookup: CDR1 LGHNA, CDR2 YSLEER. V dropped 4 bases and J dropped 3 bases, with 15 bases sitting between them. The CDR3 is 15 residues long. The CDR3 spells CASSPNLEGYYGYTF. CDR3 sequence (DNA): TGCGCCAGCAGCCCCAACCTGGAGGGGTACTATGGCTACACCTTC.

The chain couples TRBV6-4 to TRBJ2-2, with D uncertain. The CDR3 consists of 14 residues. Looked up from germline, CDR1 is MRHNA and CDR2 is SNTAGT. V was shortened by 10 bases and J by 0 bases, with 12 bases between the two germline ends. The CDR3 loop reads CATKGAANTGELFF. The DNA of the CDR3 is TGTGCCACCAAAGGTGCGGCGAACACCGGGGAGCTGTTTTTT.